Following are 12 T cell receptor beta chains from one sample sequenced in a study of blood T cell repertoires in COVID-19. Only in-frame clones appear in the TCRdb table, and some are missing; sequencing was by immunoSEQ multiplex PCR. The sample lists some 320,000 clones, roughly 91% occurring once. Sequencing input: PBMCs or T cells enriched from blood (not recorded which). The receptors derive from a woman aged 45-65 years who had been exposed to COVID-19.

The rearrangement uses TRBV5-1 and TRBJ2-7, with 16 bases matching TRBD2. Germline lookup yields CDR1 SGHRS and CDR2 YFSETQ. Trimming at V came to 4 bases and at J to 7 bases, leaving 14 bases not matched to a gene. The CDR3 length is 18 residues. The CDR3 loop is CASSLRTGTSGGAWEQYF. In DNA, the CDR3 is TGCGCCAGCAGCCTCCGGACGGGGACTAGCGGGGGGGCCTGGGAGCAGTACTTC. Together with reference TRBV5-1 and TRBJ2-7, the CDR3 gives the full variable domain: KAGVTQTPRYLIKTRGQQVTLSCSPISGHRSVSWYQQTPGQGLQFLFEYFSETQRNKGNFPGRFSGRQFSNSRSEMNVSTLELGDSALYLCASSLRTGTSGGAWEQYFGPGTRLTVT.

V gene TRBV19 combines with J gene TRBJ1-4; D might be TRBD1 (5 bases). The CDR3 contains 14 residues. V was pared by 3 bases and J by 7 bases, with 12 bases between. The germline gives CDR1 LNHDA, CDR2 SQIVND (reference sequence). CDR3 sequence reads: CASSMRSGPEKLFF. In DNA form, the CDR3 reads TGTGCCAGTAGTATGAGGTCAGGGCCTGAAAAACTGTTTTTT.

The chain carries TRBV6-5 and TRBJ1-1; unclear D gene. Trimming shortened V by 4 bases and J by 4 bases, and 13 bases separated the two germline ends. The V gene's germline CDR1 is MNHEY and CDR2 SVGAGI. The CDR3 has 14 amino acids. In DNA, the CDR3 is TGTGCCAGCAGTTCAAACGGACTCACCACTGAAGCTTTCTTT. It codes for CASSSNGLTTEAFF.

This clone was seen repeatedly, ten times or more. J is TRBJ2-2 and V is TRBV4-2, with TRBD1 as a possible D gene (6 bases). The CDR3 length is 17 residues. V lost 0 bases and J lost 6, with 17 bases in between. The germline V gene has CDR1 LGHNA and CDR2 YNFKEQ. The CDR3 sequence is CASSQDRLGAHPGELFF. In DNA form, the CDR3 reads TGTGCCAGCAGCCAAGATCGGCTGGGGGCGCATCCCGGGGAGCTGTTTTTT.

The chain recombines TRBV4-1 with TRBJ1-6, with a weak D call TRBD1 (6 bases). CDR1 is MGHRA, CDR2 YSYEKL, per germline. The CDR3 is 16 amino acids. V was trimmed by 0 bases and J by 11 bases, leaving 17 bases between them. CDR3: CASSQEGGQPGTPLHF. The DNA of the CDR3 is TGCGCCAGCAGCCAAGAAGGGGGTCAGCCAGGGACACCCCTCCACTTT.

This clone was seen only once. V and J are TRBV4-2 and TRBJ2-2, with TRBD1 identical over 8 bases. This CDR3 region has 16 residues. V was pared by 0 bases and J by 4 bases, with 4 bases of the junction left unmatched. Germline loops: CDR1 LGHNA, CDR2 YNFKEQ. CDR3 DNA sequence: TGTGCCAGCAGCCAAGAGGCAGGGGGCTTCACCGGGGAGCTGTTTTTT. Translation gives CASSQEAGGFTGELFF.

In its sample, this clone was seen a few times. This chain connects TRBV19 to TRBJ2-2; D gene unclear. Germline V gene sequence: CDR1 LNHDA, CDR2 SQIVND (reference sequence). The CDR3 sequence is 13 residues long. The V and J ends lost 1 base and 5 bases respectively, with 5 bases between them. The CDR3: CASSIVGTGELFF. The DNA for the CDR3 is TGTGCCAGTAGTATAGTCGGGACCGGGGAGCTGTTTTTT.

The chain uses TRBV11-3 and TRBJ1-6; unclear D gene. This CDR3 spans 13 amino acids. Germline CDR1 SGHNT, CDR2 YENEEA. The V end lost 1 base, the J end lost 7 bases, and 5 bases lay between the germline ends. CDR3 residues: CASSLVRNSPLHF. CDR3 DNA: TGTGCCAGCAGCTTAGTACGGAATTCACCCCTCCACTTT.

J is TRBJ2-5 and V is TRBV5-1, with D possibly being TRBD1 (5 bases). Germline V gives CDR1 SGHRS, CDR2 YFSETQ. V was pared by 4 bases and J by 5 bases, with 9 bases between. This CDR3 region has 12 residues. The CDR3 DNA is TGCGCCAGCAGCACGAACAGGGAGACCCAGTACTTC. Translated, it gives CASSTNRETQYF.

CDR3 amino acids: CAIKAGGHYEQFF. The DNA of the CDR3 is TGTGCCATCAAAGCGGGGGGGCACTATGAGCAGTTCTTC. V and J are TRBV28 and TRBJ2-1, with 10 positions matching TRBD2. Losses at the gene ends were 10 bases for V and 8 bases for J; bases not matched to a gene: 8. CDR1 is MDHEN and CDR2 is SYDVKM in the germline V gene. This CDR3 comprises 13 residues.

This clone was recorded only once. For the CDR3, the DNA is TGTGCCAGCTCACCGGGTACAGGTTCTCGCCCCTACGAGCAGTACTTC. This sequence encodes CASSPGTGSRPYEQYF. The chain has TRBV18 and TRBJ2-7, with a weak D call TRBD1 (5 bases). Between the trimmed V and J ends, which lost 3 bases and 2 bases, there was a span of 17 bases. Germline loops: CDR1 KGHSH, CDR2 LQKENI. The CDR3 runs to 16 residues. Full variable domain (rest looked up from reference TRBV18 and TRBJ2-7): NAGVMQNPRHLVRRRGQEARLRCSPMKGHSHVYWYRQLPEEGLKFMVYLQKENIIDESGMPKERFSAEFPKEGPSILRIQQVVRGDSAAYFCASSPGTGSRPYEQYFGPGTRLTVT.

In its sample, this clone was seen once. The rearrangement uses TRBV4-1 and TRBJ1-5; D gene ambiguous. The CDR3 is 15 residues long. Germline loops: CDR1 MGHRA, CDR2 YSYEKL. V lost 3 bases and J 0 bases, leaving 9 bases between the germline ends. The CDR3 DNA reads TGCGCCAGCAGCCATGAGGGAAATAGCAATCAGCCCCAGCATTTT. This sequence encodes CASSHEGNSNQPQHF.